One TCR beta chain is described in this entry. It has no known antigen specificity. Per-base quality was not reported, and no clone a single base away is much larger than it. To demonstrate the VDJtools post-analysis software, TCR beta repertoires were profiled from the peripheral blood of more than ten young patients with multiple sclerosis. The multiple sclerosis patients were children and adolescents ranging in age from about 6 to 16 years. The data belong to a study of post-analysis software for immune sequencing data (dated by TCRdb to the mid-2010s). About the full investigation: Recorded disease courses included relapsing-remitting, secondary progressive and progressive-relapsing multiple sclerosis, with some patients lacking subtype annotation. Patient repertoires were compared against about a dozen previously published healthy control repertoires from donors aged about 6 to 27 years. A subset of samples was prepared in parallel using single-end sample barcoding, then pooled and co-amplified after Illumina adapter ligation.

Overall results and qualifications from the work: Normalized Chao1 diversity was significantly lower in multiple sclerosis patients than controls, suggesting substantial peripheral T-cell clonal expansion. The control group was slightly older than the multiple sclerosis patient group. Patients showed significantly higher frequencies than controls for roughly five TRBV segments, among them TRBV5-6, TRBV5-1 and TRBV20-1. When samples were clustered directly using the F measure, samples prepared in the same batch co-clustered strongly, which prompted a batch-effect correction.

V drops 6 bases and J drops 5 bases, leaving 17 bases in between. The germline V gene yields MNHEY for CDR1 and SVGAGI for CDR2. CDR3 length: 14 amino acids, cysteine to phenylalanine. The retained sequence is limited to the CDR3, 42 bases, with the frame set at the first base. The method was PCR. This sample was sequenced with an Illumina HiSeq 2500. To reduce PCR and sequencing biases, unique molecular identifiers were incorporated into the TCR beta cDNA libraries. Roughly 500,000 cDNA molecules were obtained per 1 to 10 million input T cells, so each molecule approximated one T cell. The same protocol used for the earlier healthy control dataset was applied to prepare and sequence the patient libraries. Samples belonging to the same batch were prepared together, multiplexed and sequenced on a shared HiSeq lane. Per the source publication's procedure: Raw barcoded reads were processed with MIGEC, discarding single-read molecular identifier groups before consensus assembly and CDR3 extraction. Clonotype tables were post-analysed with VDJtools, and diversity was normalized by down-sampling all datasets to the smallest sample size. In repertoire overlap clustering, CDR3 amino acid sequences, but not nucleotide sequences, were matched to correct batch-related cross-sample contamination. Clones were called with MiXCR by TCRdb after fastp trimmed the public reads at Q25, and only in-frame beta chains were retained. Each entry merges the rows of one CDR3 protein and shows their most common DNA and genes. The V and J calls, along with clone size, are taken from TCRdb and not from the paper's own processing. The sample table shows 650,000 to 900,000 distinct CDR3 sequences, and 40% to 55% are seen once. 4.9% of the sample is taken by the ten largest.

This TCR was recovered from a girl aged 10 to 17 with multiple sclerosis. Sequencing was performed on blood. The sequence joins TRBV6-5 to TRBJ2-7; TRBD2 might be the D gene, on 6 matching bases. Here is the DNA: TGTGCCAGCAGCTTACGCGGGGTAAGAGACGAGCAGTACTTC. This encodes CASSLRGVRDEQYF.